The clone carrying this T cell receptor (beta chain) counts as medium-sized. Unmatched junction bases numbered 5, after V lost 6 bases and J lost 6 bases. CDR1 is MRHNA and CDR2 is SNTAGT in the germline V gene. The CDR3 spans 14 residues. These data belong to a study of human T cells and chemical hapten exposure. The wider study: Across its roughly 23 weeks, the study gave patients weekly diphenylcyclopropenone doses to the scalp.

The library attached unique molecular identifiers to individual cDNA molecules. Original analysis: Approximately 100,000 TCRs per sample was the median, with a range of roughly 23,224 to 750,000. TCRdb independently ran MiXCR on the RACE reads; one entry per CDR3 protein. For this entry, the V and J calls and clone size follow TCRdb and not the study's own pipeline. Seen here are tens of thousands of distinct CDR3 sequences, about 10% observed once, and the top ten hold approximately 2.2%. Stated time point: patch test 1, 2 weeks after DPC sensitization. The treatment denotes: therapeutic diphenylcyclopropenone sensitization with weekly scalp DPC.

The gene calls are TRBV6-4 and TRBJ2-2; 9 bases match TRBD2. This clonotype was sampled from a middle-aged man with alopecia areata. Some clones in this sample may be carry-over from other donors' samples. The sample consisted of whole blood, taken in connection with sensitization to the hapten diphenylcyclopropenone (DPC). The chain's CDR3 is CASRIAGEAGELFF. The CDR3, as DNA: TGTGCCAGCAGAATAGCGGGAGAAGCCGGGGAGCTGTTTTTT.